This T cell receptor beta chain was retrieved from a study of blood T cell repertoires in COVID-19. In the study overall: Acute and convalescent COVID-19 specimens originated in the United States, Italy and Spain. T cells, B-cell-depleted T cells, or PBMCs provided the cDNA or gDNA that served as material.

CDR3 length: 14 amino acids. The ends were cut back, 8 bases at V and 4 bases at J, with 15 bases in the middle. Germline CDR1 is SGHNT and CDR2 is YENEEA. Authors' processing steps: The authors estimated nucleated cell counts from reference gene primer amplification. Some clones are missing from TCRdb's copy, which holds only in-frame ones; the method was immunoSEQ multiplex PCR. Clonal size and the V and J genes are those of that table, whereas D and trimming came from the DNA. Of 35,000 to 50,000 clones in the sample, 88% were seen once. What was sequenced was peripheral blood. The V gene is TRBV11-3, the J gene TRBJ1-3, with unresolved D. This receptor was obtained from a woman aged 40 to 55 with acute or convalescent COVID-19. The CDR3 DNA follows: TGTGCCAGCGCCCAGCGGGGTGGCGGAAACACCATATATTTT. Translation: CASAQRGGGNTIYF.